This passage covers 24 T cell receptor beta chains from one sample sequenced in a study of cytomegalovirus exposure and HLA in healthy donors. Use of 60 Vbeta and 13 Jbeta primers characterized the PCR. Using immunoSEQ multiplex PCR, the repertoire was profiled, and TCRdb retains in-frame clones only, with some absent. The sample gives about 130,000 clones, around 74% of which show up once; 5.5% to 8.5% is in the top ten. The sequenced sample consisted of PBMCs. Receptors were obtained from a male donor in good health and CMV-seronegative.

The chain recombines TRBV9 with TRBJ1-4; 9 bases match TRBD1. After removal of 3 bases from V and 3 bases from J, the junction contained 6 bases not matched to a gene. Germline V CDR1 and CDR2: SGDLS, YYNGEE. The CDR3 extends over 16 amino acids. The CDR3 region has the DNA TGTGCCAGCAGCGCAGGGACAGGGTATTCTAATGAAAAACTGTTTTTT. Translated, it gives CASSAGTGYSNEKLFF.

The chain uses TRBV5-1 and TRBJ1-1; TRBD1 might be the D (6 bases). Looked up from germline, CDR1 is SGHRS and CDR2 is YFSETQ. Deletions cut 3 bases from V and 5 bases from J, with 17 bases between. This CDR3 contains 15 residues. Written as DNA, the CDR3 is TGCGCCAGCAGCTCTTCAGGGAAGGGGGGGACTGAAGCTTTCTTT. It codes for CASSSSGKGGTEAFF.

The chain links TRBV28 to TRBJ2-7; 7 bases are shared with TRBD1. Germline V CDR1 and CDR2: MDHEN, SYDVKM. With V trimmed by 4 bases and J by 5 bases, 14 bases remained unmatched. CDR3 size: 16 residues. CDR3 in amino acids: CASSSQTPGGRDEQYF. The CDR3 coding sequence is TGTGCCAGCAGTTCCCAGACTCCAGGGGGAAGGGACGAGCAGTACTTC.

The rearrangement joins TRBV27 to TRBJ2-3; 8 nucleotides line up with TRBD2. The CDR3 runs 15 residues. Trimming cost V 4 bases and J 4 bases; bases outside gene matches: 7. In germline, CDR1 is MNHEY, CDR2 SMNVEV (reference sequence). The CDR3 region has the DNA TGTGCCAGCAGTTCCCCGGGACTAGTGGCAGATACGCAGTATTTT. Its protein product is CASSSPGLVADTQYF.

Remarks on this clone: The junction departs from germline at one end; a sequencing error may be responsible. CDR3: CSSSLVLGGARSPLHF. The CDR3 DNA follows: TGTTCCAGCAGCTTAGTTTTGGGGGGGGCCCGCTCACCCCTCCACTTT. V is TRBV7-9 and J is TRBJ1-6, with D possibly being TRBD1 (6 bases). This CDR3 has 16 amino acids. Germline V gene lookup returns CDR1 SEHNR and CDR2 FQNEAQ (reference sequence).

The chain couples TRBV4-3 to TRBJ2-5; perhaps TRBD2 as D (5 bases). The J call may be mistaken, given a closer DNA end match to TRBJ2-7. This CDR3 has 16 residues. Germline V gene data show CDR1 as LGHNA and CDR2 as YSLEER. Written as DNA, the CDR3 is TGCGCCAGCAGCCAAGATTCGAGAGGGATGAGGTACGAGCAGTACTTC. Amino acid sequence: CASSQDSRGMRYEQYF.

This chain links TRBV28 with TRBJ2-2; the D gene is possibly TRBD1 (6 bases). The V gene's germline CDR1 is MDHEN and CDR2 SYDVKM. This CDR3 spans 13 amino acids. The ends were cut back, 6 bases at V and 4 bases at J, with 9 bases in the middle. In DNA, the CDR3 is TGTGCCAGCAGAACAGGGTCCACCGGGGAGCTGTTTTTT. It codes for CASRTGSTGELFF.

The chain combines TRBV7-2 with TRBJ2-7; TRBD2 aligns across 8 bases. Germline CDR1 SGHTA, CDR2 FQGNSA. V lost 0 bases, J lost 5 bases, and 9 bases stayed unmatched. The CDR3 has 16 amino acids. The CDR3 reads CASSLATSGIRDEQYF. CDR3 nucleotides: TGTGCCAGCAGCTTAGCCACTAGCGGTATCAGGGACGAGCAGTACTTC.

V gene TRBV11-2 combines with J gene TRBJ2-5; no reliable D call. Germline-derived CDR1 and CDR2 are SGHAT and FQNNGV. The CDR3 extends over 12 amino acids. V gave up 0 bases and J gave up 5 bases, with 4 bases separating them. The CDR3 is CASSLDRETQYF. CDR3 DNA: TGTGCCAGCAGCTTAGATCGGGAGACCCAGTACTTC.

This clone was detected a few times. The chain carries TRBV11-2 and TRBJ2-5; D is unclear. CDR3 length: 14 amino acids. CDR1 SGHAT and CDR2 FQNNGV come from the germline V gene. V was pared by 1 base and J by 6 bases, with 12 bases between. The CDR3 here is CASSLVLSRQTQYF. CDR3 in DNA: TGTGCCAGCAGCTTAGTCTTGTCTAGGCAGACCCAGTACTTC.

The chain couples TRBV6-1 to TRBJ1-5, with D perhaps TRBD1 (6 bases). CDR1 and CDR2 from the germline V gene are MNHNS and SASEGT. The CDR3 totals 15 residues. The ends were cut back, 6 bases at V and 0 bases at J, with 12 bases in the middle. The CDR3 sequence is CASRAGTSSNQPQHF. CDR3 nucleotide sequence: TGTGCCAGCAGGGCCGGGACAAGTAGCAATCAGCCCCAGCATTTT.

The chain has TRBV7-2 and TRBJ2-5; the D gene is possibly TRBD2 (5 bases). V was trimmed by 2 bases and J by 1 base, leaving 14 bases between them. Germline assignment: CDR1 SGHTA and CDR2 FQGNSA. The CDR3 has 16 residues. CDR3 nucleotide sequence: TGTGCCAGCAGCTTAAATTCTGGGCTAGCCCAAGAGACCCAGTACTTC. Its translation is CASSLNSGLAQETQYF.

This clone has only a few counts. This chain joins TRBV2 and TRBJ1-1, with TRBD1 as a possible D gene (5 bases). The CDR3 loop spans 13 amino acids. Germline CDR1 and CDR2: SNHLY and FYNNEI. V was pared by 10 bases and J by 0 bases, with 12 bases between. The CDR3 nucleotides are TGTGCCACCCCTGGGGGGGTGAACACTGAAGCTTTCTTT. This encodes CATPGGVNTEAFF.

J is TRBJ2-1 and V is TRBV11-2, with 10 bases identical to TRBD2. This CDR3 is 16 amino acids long. Germline values: CDR1 SGHAT, CDR2 FQNNGV. The V and J ends lost 6 bases and 5 bases, in that order; junction bases with no gene match: 10. The CDR3 protein is CASREPSGRDHNEQFF. The CDR3 region has the DNA TGTGCCAGCAGAGAACCTAGCGGGAGAGACCACAATGAGCAGTTCTTC.

The chain couples TRBV5-1 to TRBJ2-7; tentative D call: TRBD2 (5 bases). V lost 0 bases to trimming and J lost 0 bases, with 13 bases between them. This CDR3 is built from 16 residues. In germline, CDR1 is SGHRS, CDR2 YFSETQ. The CDR3 nucleotides read TGCGCCAGCAGCTTGGAACCGACTATGAGCTCCTACGAGCAGTACTTC. This translates into CASSLEPTMSSYEQYF.

The genes are TRBV9 and TRBJ2-1; no firm D call. The CDR3 is made up of 15 amino acids. CDR1 is SGDLS, CDR2 YYNGEE, per germline. The V and J ends lost 4 bases and 0 bases respectively, with 11 bases between them. CDR3 in amino acids: CASSPAVISYNEQFF. CDR3 bases: TGTGCCAGCAGCCCGGCGGTAATCTCCTACAATGAGCAGTTCTTC. Variable domain in full (rest from reference TRBV9 and TRBJ2-1): DSGVTQTPKHLITATGQRVTLRCSPRSGDLSVYWYQQSLDQGLQFLIQYYNGEERAKGNILERFSAQQFPDLHSELNLSSLELGDSALYFCASSPAVISYNEQFFGPGTRLTVL.

The rearrangement links TRBV19 to TRBJ2-7; D is unclear. The CDR3 covers 14 residues. Germline loops: CDR1 LNHDA, CDR2 SQIVND (reference sequence). V lost 5 bases to trimming and J lost 0 bases, with 11 bases between them. Here the CDR3 reads CASSVRVSSYEQYF. The CDR3, as DNA: TGTGCCAGTAGTGTCCGGGTTAGCTCCTACGAGCAGTACTTC.

The gene calls are TRBV5-1 and TRBJ2-7, with a tentative D call TRBD2 (5 bases). CDR1 and CDR2 from the germline V gene are SGHRS and YFSETQ. Trimming took 0 bases from V and 9 from J, leaving 13 bases between them. The CDR3 totals 13 residues. DNA for the CDR3: TGCGCCAGCAGCTTGGGGGTCGGGGTAGGGCAGTACTTC. Its protein is CASSLGVGVGQYF. Full variable domain (rest looked up from reference TRBV5-1 and TRBJ2-7): KAGVTQTPRYLIKTRGQQVTLSCSPISGHRSVSWYQQTPGQGLQFLFEYFSETQRNKGNFPGRFSGRQFSNSRSEMNVSTLELGDSALYLCASSLGVGVGQYFGPGTRLTVT.

The V and J genes are TRBV6-5 and TRBJ2-7, with TRBD2 as a possible D gene (6 bases). From germline, CDR1 is MNHEY and CDR2 SVGAGI. Trimming pared 6 bases from V and 2 bases from J, leaving 17 bases between. This CDR3 region has 15 residues. CDR3 sequence reads: CASRARRETPYEQYF. Here the CDR3 DNA reads TGTGCCAGCAGGGCGCGGCGGGAAACTCCCTACGAGCAGTACTTC.

This chain uses TRBV13 with TRBJ2-3; D not resolved. Deletions cut 3 bases from V and 3 bases from J, with 13 bases between. The germline V gene has CDR1 PRHDT and CDR2 FYEKMQ (reference sequence). The CDR3 consists of 15 residues. The CDR3 loop is CASSFQTGWTDTQYF. For the CDR3, the DNA is TGTGCCAGCAGCTTCCAGACGGGTTGGACAGATACGCAGTATTTT.

The chain combines TRBV5-6 with TRBJ1-5; 10 bases fit TRBD1. The V gene end was trimmed by 4 bases and the J gene end by 6 bases; junction bases not matched to a gene: 7. The CDR3 has 15 residues. The V gene's germline CDR1 is SGHDT and CDR2 YYEEEE. The CDR3 is CASSRQGAMGQPQHF. The CDR3 coding sequence is TGTGCCAGCAGCAGACAGGGGGCGATGGGTCAGCCCCAGCATTTT.

This clone showed up just a few times. V is TRBV28 and J is TRBJ2-7; 7 nucleotides align to TRBD2. The CDR3 covers 14 residues. CDR1 MDHEN and CDR2 SYDVKM come from the germline V gene. With 8 bases clipped from V and 3 bases from J, the junction kept 10 bases outside the gene matches. Here the CDR3 DNA reads TGTGCCAGCCGCCCGCTGGGACTATTCTACGAGCAGTACTTC. This encodes CASRPLGLFYEQYF.

A single count supports this clone. The V and J genes are TRBV30 and TRBJ2-1; 11 bases are a match to TRBD2. Germline CDR1 reads GTSNPN; CDR2 reads SVGIG (reference sequence). V lost 2 bases and J lost 10; bases outside the gene matches: 1. The length of the CDR3 is 12 residues. The CDR3 loop is CAWSLAGGEQFF. As DNA, the CDR3 is TGTGCCTGGAGTTTAGCGGGAGGGGAGCAGTTCTTC.

This rearrangement joins TRBV6-6 to TRBJ1-1; 8 nucleotides match TRBD1. The CDR3 loop spans 14 amino acids. From germline, CDR1 is MNHNY and CDR2 SVGAGI (reference sequence). V dropped 5 bases and J dropped 1; count of bases not matched to a gene: 3. CDR3 in amino acids: CASSTGTGNTEAFF. The DNA of the CDR3 is TGTGCCAGCAGTACCGGGACAGGGAACACTGAAGCTTTCTTT.